The 14 T cell receptor beta chains reported below all come from one sample, sequenced in a study of blood T cells in healthy people across ages. Primers used in a second PCR of roughly 7 to 12 cycles were a sample-barcoded 5' primer and a J-beta primer mix. TCRdb independently ran MiXCR on the 5' RACE reads; one entry per CDR3 protein. The data contain some 760,000 distinct CDR3 sequences, more than 20% of them singletons. The same specimen was also included in a second study, on T cells of mothers and their children.

The specimen sequenced was blood. The source of these receptors is a boy between 10 and 17 years old in good health.

This clonotype was counted a few times. CDR3 sequence: CASSSNAAYNEQFF. The CDR3 DNA follows: TGTGCCAGCAGCTCGAATGCAGCTTACAATGAGCAGTTCTTC. This chain connects TRBV11-2 to TRBJ2-1; unclear D gene. The CDR3 has 14 amino acids. V lost 4 bases, J lost 4 bases, and 11 bases lay in between. Germline V gene data show CDR1 as SGHAT and CDR2 as FQNNGV.

J is TRBJ2-5 and V is TRBV14; D possibly corresponds to TRBD1 (6 bases). With 4 bases removed from V and 2 bases from J, the gap between germline ends came to 11 bases. Germline-derived CDR1 and CDR2 are SGHDN and FVKESK. CDR3 length: 14 amino acids. The CDR3 bases are TGTGCCAGCAGCCTATGGACAGAGCAAGAGACCCAGTACTTC. This codes for CASSLWTEQETQYF.

This clonotype came up a few times. The chain combines TRBV9 with TRBJ2-1; TRBD2 matches 12 bases. Per germline, CDR1 SGDLS and CDR2 YYNGEE. V lost 2 bases and J lost 0; bases outside the gene matches: 9. This CDR3 has 19 residues. CDR3 sequence: CASSVGLAGPESSYNEQFF. CDR3 nucleotides: TGTGCCAGCAGCGTCGGACTAGCGGGGCCGGAGAGCTCCTACAATGAGCAGTTCTTC.

This clonotype was counted at least ten times. The chain employs TRBV6-6 and TRBJ2-7; possible D gene TRBD2, 5 bases. Germline-derived CDR1 and CDR2 are MNHNY and SVGAGI (reference sequence). The CDR3 extends over 13 amino acids. Trimming shortened V by 2 bases and J by 2 bases, and 7 bases separated the two germline ends. In nucleotides, the CDR3 is TGTGCCAGCAGTTACGGACTCGCCTACGAGCAGTACTTC. Translation gives CASSYGLAYEQYF.

This clonotype came up a few times. This rearrangement joins TRBV7-9 to TRBJ2-7; the match to TRBD2 covers 7 bases. The ends lost 5 bases at V and 3 bases at J; junction bases unmatched: 10. Germline V CDR1 and CDR2: SEHNR, FQNEAQ (reference sequence). There are 15 residues in the CDR3. CDR3 loop: CASSPSGASNYEQYF. The CDR3 DNA reads TGTGCCAGCAGCCCGAGCGGGGCTTCCAACTACGAGCAGTACTTC. Full variable domain (rest looked up from reference TRBV7-9 and TRBJ2-7): DTGVSQNPRHKITKRGQNVTFRCDPISEHNRLYWYRQTLGQGPEFLTYFQNEAQLEKSRLLSDRFSAERPKGSFSTLEIQRTEQGDSAMYLCASSPSGASNYEQYFGPGTRLTVT.

CDR3 region: CASSQYLRGARADTQYF. The CDR3 nucleotides are TGTGCCAGCAGTCAGTACTTACGGGGGGCGCGAGCAGATACGCAGTATTTT. The chain has TRBV6-2 or TRBV6-3 and TRBJ2-3; D possibly corresponds to TRBD2 (7 bases). Trimming shortened V by 5 bases and J by 4 bases, and 22 bases separated the two germline ends. The CDR3 runs 17 residues. The germline V gene encodes CDR1 MNHEY and CDR2 SVGEGT.

The chain recombines TRBV4-1 with TRBJ2-3, with D possibly called TRBD1 or TRBD2 (5 bases each). The CDR3 has 16 amino acids. V dropped 4 bases and J dropped 5 bases, with 19 bases sitting between them. Germline V gene data show CDR1 as MGHRA and CDR2 as YSYEKL. The CDR3 protein is CASSRDRDPVQDTQYF. Here the CDR3 DNA reads TGCGCCAGCAGCCGAGATAGGGACCCTGTCCAAGATACGCAGTATTTT.

The gene calls are TRBV3-1 and TRBJ2-2; TRBD2 matches at 8 bases. After removal of 4 bases from V and 5 bases from J, the junction contained 9 bases not matched to a gene. The CDR3 extends over 16 amino acids. Germline loops: CDR1 LGHDT, CDR2 YNNKEL (reference sequence). The CDR3 DNA follows: TGTGCCAGCAGCCCCAGCGGGAGAATCTGGACCGGGGAGCTGTTTTTT. This translates into CASSPSGRIWTGELFF.

The rearrangement uses TRBV7-2 and TRBJ2-7, with D possibly matching TRBD1 (5 bases). The V end lost 7 bases, the J end lost 6 bases, and 16 bases lay between the germline ends. The CDR3 has 13 amino acids. Germline V gives CDR1 SGHTA, CDR2 FQGNSA. CDR3 bases: TGTGCCAGCAACGATCGTCCGGACACCGAGCAGTACTTC. Translation: CASNDRPDTEQYF.

V is TRBV28 and J is TRBJ2-1; 12 positions agree with TRBD1. There are 16 residues in the CDR3. V shed 5 bases and J 2 bases; nucleotides not matched to a gene: 4. The germline gives CDR1 MDHEN, CDR2 SYDVKM. CDR3 sequence reads: CASSPGQGAAYNEQFF. The CDR3 DNA reads TGTGCCAGCAGTCCGGGACAGGGGGCGGCCTACAATGAGCAGTTCTTC.

This chain uses TRBV7-8 with TRBJ2-3; D is unclear. The CDR3 totals 17 residues. Trimming stripped 0 bases from V and 6 bases from J, with 19 bases between. Germline V gives CDR1 SGHVS, CDR2 FQNEAQ. This chain's CDR3 is CASSLARVRMFADTQYF. The CDR3 DNA is TGTGCCAGCAGCTTAGCGAGAGTGAGGATGTTTGCCGATACGCAGTATTTT.

A few counts support this clonotype. The chain links TRBV20-1 to TRBJ1-4, with a possible D match to TRBD1 (6 bases). This CDR3 comprises 14 residues. V dropped 6 bases and J dropped 6 bases, with 17 bases sitting between them. CDR1 DFQATT and CDR2 SNEGSKA come from the germline V gene (reference sequence). This CDR3 is CSATPTGSHEKLFF. CDR3 nucleotide sequence: TGCAGTGCAACCCCTACAGGGTCCCATGAAAAACTGTTTTTT.

This clonotype was observed a handful of times. This rearrangement joins TRBV6-2 or TRBV6-3 to TRBJ1-2; no clear D gene. There are 15 residues in the CDR3. Germline V lookup: CDR1 MNHEY, CDR2 SVGEGT. V was shortened by 10 bases and J by 0 bases, with 18 bases between the two germline ends. The DNA for the CDR3 is TGTGCCACCTTACCGGGCGGAAAAGCTAACTATGGCTACACCTTC. Translation gives CATLPGGKANYGYTF.

This clonotype was seen more than once but under ten times. V gene TRBV27 combines with J gene TRBJ2-1, with D perhaps matching TRBD2 (7 bases). The J call is uncertain, as TRBJ2-7 better fits the DNA end. The germline CDR1 and CDR2 sequences are MNHEY and SMNVEV (reference sequence). This CDR3 spans 15 amino acids. The CDR3 DNA sequence: TGTGCCAGCAGTCGCCCGGGGGGCAGGGACAACGAGCAGTACTTC. Protein sequence: CASSRPGGRDNEQYF.